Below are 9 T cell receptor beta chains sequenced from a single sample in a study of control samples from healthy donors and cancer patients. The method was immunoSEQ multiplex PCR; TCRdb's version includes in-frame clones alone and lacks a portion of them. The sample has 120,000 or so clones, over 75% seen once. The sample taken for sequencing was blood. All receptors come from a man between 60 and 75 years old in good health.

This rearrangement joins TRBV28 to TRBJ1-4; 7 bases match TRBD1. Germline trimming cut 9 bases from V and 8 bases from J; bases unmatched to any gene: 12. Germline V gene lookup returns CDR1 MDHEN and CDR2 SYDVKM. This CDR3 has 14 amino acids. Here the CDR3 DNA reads TGTGCCAGTCTCCCAGGGGGAGTGAGGGAAAAACTGTTTTTT. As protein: CASLPGGVREKLFF. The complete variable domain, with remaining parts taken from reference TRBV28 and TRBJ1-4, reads DVKVTQSSRYLVKRTGEKVFLECVQDMDHENMFWYRQDPGLGLRLIYFSYDVKMKEKGDIPEGYSVSREKKERFSLILESASTNQTSMYLCASLPGGVREKLFFGSGTQLSVL.

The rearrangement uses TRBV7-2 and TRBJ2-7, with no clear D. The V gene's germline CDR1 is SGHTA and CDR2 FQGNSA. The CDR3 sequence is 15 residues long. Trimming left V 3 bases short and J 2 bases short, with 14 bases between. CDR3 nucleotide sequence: TGTGCCAGCAGCTTCCTGGACGTTCCTACCTACGAGCAGTACTTC. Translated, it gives CASSFLDVPTYEQYF. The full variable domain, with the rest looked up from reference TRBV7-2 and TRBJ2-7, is GAGVSQSPSNKVTEKGKDVELRCDPISGHTALYWYRQSLGQGLEFLIYFQGNSAPDKSGLPSDRFSAERTGGSVSTLTIQRTQQEDSAVYLCASSFLDVPTYEQYFGPGTRLTVT.

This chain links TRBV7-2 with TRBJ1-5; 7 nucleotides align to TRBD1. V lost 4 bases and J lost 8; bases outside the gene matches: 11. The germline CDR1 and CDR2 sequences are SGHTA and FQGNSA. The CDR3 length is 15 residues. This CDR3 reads CASSSDRAGVEPQHF. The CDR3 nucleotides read TGTGCCAGCAGCTCCGACAGGGCTGGAGTAGAGCCCCAGCATTTT.

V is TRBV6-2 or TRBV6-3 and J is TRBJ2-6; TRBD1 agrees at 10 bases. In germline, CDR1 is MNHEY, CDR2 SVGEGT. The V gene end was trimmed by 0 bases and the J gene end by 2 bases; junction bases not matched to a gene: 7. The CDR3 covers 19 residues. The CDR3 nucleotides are TGTGCCAGCAGTTACTCAAGTGACAGGGGGCTTGCTGGGGCCAACGTCCTGACTTTC. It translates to CASSYSSDRGLAGANVLTF.

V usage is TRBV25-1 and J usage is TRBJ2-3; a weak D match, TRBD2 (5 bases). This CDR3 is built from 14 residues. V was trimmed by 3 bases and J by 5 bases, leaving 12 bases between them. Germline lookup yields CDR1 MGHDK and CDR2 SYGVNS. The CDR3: CASSDTIGVDTQYF. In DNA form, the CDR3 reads TGTGCCAGCAGTGACACCATCGGGGTAGATACGCAGTATTTT. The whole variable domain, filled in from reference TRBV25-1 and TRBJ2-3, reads EADIYQTPRYLVIGTGKKITLECSQTMGHDKMYWYQQDPGMELHLIHYSYGVNSTEKGDLSSESTVSRIRTEHFPLTLESARPSHTSQYLCASSDTIGVDTQYFGPGTRLTVL.

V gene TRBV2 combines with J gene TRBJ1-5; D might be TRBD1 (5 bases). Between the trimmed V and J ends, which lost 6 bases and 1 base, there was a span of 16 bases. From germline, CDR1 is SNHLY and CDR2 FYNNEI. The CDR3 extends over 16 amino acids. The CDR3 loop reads CASRESGGISNQPQHF. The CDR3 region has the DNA TGTGCCAGCAGAGAGAGTGGGGGGATCAGCAATCAGCCCCAGCATTTT.

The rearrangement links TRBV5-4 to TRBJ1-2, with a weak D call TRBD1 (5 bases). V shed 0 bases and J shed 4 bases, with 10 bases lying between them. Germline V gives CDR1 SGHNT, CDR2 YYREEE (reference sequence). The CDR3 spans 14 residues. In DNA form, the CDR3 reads TGTGCCAGCAGCTTGGGACAGTCTCTCTATGGCTACACCTTC. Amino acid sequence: CASSLGQSLYGYTF.

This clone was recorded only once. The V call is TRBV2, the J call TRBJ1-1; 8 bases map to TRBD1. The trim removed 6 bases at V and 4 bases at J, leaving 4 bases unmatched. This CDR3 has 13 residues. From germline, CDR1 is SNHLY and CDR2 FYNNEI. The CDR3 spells CASRFTGGTEAFF. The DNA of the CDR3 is TGTGCCAGCAGGTTCACAGGGGGCACTGAAGCTTTCTTT.

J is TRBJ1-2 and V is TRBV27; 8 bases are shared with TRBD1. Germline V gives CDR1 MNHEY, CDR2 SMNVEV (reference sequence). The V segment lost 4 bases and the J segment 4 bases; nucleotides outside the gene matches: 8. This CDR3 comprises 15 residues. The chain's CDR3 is CASSSTGVRGYGYTF. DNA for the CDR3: TGTGCCAGCAGTTCGACAGGGGTTCGGGGCTATGGCTACACCTTC.